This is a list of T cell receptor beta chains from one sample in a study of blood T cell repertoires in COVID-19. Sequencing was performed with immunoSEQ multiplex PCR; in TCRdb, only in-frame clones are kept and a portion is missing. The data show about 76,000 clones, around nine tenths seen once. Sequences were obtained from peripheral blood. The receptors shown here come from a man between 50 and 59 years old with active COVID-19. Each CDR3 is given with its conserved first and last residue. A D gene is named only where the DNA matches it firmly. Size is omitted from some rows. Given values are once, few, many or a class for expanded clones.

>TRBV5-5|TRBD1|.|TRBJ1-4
TGTGCCAGCAGCCCCAACACAGGGGGGTATGAAAAACTGTTTTTT
CASSPNTGGYEKLFF
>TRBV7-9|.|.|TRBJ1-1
TGTGCCAGCAGCTTAGAAGGAGGTTCTGAAGCTTTCTTT
CASSLEGGSEAFF
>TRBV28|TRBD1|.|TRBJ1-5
TGTGCCAGCAGTTTAAGGGACAGATCCTATAGCAATCAGCCCCAGCATTTT
CASSLRDRSYSNQPQHF
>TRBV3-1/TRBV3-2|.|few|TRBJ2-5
TGTGCCAGCAGCCAACCAGGGACACAAGAGACCCAGTACTTC
CASSQPGTQETQYF
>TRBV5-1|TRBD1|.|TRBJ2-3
TGCGCCAGCAGCCGGGAACAGGGGGCTTGGGCAGATACGCAGTATTTT
CASSREQGAWADTQYF
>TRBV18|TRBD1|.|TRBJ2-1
TGTGCCAGCTCACCAGGGACAGACTCCTACAATGAGCAGTTCTTC
CASSPGTDSYNEQFF
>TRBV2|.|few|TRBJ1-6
TGTGCCAGCAGTGAAGTGGGAGATAATTCACCCCTCCACTTT
CASSEVGDNSPLHF
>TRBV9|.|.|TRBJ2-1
TGTGCCAGCAGCGTAGAGGTGGGAGCATCCTACAATGAGCAGTTCTTC
CASSVEVGASYNEQFF
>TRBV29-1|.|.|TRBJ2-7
TGCAGCGCCCGGGACACATCCTACGAGCAGTACTTC
CSARDTSYEQYF
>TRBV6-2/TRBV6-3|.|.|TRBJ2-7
TGTGCCAGCAGTTACGCGGTTGAGTACGAGCAGTACTTC
CASSYAVEYEQYF
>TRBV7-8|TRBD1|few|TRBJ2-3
TGTGCCAGCAGCTTAAGGGGGCGCACAGATACGCAGTATTTT
CASSLRGRTDTQYF
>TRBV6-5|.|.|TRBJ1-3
TGTGCCAGCAGTTACGACAGCAGCTCTGGAAACACCATATATTTT
CASSYDSSSGNTIYF
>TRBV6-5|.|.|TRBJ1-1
TGTGCCAGCATCGAGACCCAGGGTAGGAACACTGAAGCTTTCTTT
CASIETQGRNTEAFF
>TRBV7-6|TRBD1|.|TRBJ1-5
TGTGCCAGCAGCTTAGGGGTTGGAGGACAGGGGTATCAGCCCCAGCATTTT
CASSLGVGGQGYQPQHF
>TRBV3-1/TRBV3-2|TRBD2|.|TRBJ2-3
TGTGCCAGCAGCCAGACTAGCGGGAGAGCAGATACGCAGTATTTT
CASSQTSGRADTQYF
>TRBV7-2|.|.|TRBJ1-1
TGTGCCAGCAGCTTAGGGGGGCGCAGGACTGAAGCTTTCTTT
CASSLGGRRTEAFF
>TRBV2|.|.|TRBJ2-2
TGTGCCAGCATGGGGCGCAGGAACTCCGGGGAGCTGTTTTTT
CASMGRRNSGELFF
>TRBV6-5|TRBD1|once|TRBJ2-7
TGTGCCAGCAGGCGGGACAGGGCCTACGAGCAGTACTTC
CASRRDRAYEQYF
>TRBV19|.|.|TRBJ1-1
TGTGCCAGTAGTATAGTTGGGGGACTGGGTTTCACTGAAGCTTTCTTT
CASSIVGGLGFTEAFF
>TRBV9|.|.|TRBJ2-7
TGTGCCAGCAGCGTCGGGACAAACTCCTACGAGCAGTACTTC
CASSVGTNSYEQYF
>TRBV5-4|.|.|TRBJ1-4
TGTGCCAGCAGCCGCCGGACCATGGGAGGTGAAAAACTGTTTTTT
CASSRRTMGGEKLFF
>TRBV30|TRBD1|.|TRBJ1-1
TGTGCCTGGAGTCCCGGGACAGGGGGTTATACTGAAGCTTTCTTT
CAWSPGTGGYTEAFF
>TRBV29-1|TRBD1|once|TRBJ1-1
TGCAGCGTGGTGACAGGGGCCATCTTGAACACTGAAGCTTTCTTT
CSVVTGAILNTEAFF
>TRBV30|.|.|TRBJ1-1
TGTGCCTGGAGCGGAGGTGGTAAGAAGGCCGCCACTGAAGCTTTCTTT
CAWSGGGKKAATEAFF
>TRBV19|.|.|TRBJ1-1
TGTGCCAGTAGTAGGGGAGCAGGGGTAGACACTGAAGCTTTCTTT
CASSRGAGVDTEAFF
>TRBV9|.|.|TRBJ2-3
TGTGCCAGCAGCGCAGGGGACACAGATACGCAGTATTTT
CASSAGDTDTQYF
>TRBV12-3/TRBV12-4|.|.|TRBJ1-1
TGTGCCAGCAGTCCCGCCTTCAGCGGAGCTTTCTTT
CASSPAFSGAFF
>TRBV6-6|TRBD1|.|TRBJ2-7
TGTGCCAGCAGTTACATAGGGACAGGGGGCCGCGAGCAGTACTTC
CASSYIGTGGREQYF
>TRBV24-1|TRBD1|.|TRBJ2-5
TGTGCCACCAGTGATCCCGGGACAGGGGAAGAGACCCAGTACTTC
CATSDPGTGEETQYF
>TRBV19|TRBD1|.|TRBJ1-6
TGTGCCAGTAGACGACAGGGGGGTAATAATTCACCCCTCCACTTT
CASRRQGGNNSPLHF
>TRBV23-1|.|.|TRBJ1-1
TGCGCCAGCAGTGCCCCCCTTGCCAGGGCGAACACTGAAGCTTTCTTT
CASSAPLARANTEAFF
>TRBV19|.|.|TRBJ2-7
TGTGCCAGTAGTCCTGGACTCCCTCTGAGCGAGCAGTACTTC
CASSPGLPLSEQYF
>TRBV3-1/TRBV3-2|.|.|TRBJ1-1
TGTGCCAGCAGCCAAGATCTGCGGGGTACTGAAGCTTTCTTT
CASSQDLRGTEAFF
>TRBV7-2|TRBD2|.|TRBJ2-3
TGTGCCAGCTCACAGCGGGAGTCAGATACGCAGTATTTT
CASSQRESDTQYF
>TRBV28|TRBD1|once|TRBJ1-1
TGTGCCAGCAGTTCCCCTTATCAACAGGGGGACACTGAAGCTTTCTTT
CASSSPYQQGDTEAFF
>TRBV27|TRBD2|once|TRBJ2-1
TGTGCCAGCAGTTCGCTAGCGGGGGGGCTCCAAGGGGATGAGCAGTTCTTC
CASSSLAGGLQGDEQFF
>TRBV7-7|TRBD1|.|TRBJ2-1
TGTGCTAGCAGCGATATTGGTGGGACAGGGCCCAATGAGCAGTTCTTC
CASSDIGGTGPNEQFF
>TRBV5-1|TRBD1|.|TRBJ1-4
TGCGCCAGCAGCTTTCGACGGACAGGATCTAATGAAAAACTGTTTTTT
CASSFRRTGSNEKLFF
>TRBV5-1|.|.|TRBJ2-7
TGCGCCAGCAGCTTGGAGCAGGGTGGGTGGTCCGAGCAGTACTTC
CASSLEQGGWSEQYF
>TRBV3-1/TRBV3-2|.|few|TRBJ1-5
TGTGCCAGCAGCCAAGACAACAGAAACAATCAGCCCCAGCATTTT
CASSQDNRNNQPQHF
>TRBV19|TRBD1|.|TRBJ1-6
TGTGCCAGTAATGGGGACAGAGGCAATTCACCCCTCCACTTT
CASNGDRGNSPLHF
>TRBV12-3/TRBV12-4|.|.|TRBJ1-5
TGTGCCAGCAGGCGGACAGAGAATCAGCCCCAGCATTTT
CASRRTENQPQHF
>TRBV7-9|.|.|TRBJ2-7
TGTGCCAGCAGCTTAGTTGAGGGGGGGCTCTACGAGCAGTACTTC
CASSLVEGGLYEQYF
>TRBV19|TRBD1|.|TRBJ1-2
TGTGCCAGTAGTATGCGGGGACAGGGGTCTGGCTACACCTTC
CASSMRGQGSGYTF
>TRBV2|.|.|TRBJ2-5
TGTGCCAGCAGCGATCCGGCCCCTAGTGTCACCCAGTACTTC
CASSDPAPSVTQYF
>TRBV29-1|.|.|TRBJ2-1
TGCAGCGTTGGGGCTGGGAGGAGTGAGCAGTTCTTC
CSVGAGRSEQFF
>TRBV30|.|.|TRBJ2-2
TGTGCCTGGAGCGCAGGTGACGGGGAGCTGTTTTTT
CAWSAGDGELFF
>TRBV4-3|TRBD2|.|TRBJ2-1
TGCGCCAGCAGCCCTAGCGGGGAGGCCTACAATGAGCAGTTCTTC
CASSPSGEAYNEQFF
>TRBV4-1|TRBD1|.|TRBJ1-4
TGCGCCAGCAGCCAGGTACAGGGGGGGTTGGAAAAACTGTTTTTT
CASSQVQGGLEKLFF
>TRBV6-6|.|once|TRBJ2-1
TGTGCCAGCAGTGGCCTCAATGAGCAGTTCTTC
CASSGLNEQFF
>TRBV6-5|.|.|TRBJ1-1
TGTGCCAGCAGAATATTAGGGGCCATGAACACTGAAGCTTTCTTT
CASRILGAMNTEAFF
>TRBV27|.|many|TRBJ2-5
TGTGCCAGCAGTTTTTTTGGAGCTGGAGACCAAGAGACCCAGTACTTC
CASSFFGAGDQETQYF
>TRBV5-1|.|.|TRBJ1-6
TGCGCCAGCAGCCTGGGAGGTAGCAAGGATTCACCCCTCCACTTT
CASSLGGSKDSPLHF